This T cell receptor beta chain derives from a study of cytomegalovirus exposure and HLA in healthy donors. Study-wide results and caveats: Most observed TCR sequences were rare, whereas some public TCRs were detected in many donors. In vitro experiments confirmed that a few CMV-associated chains were specific for CMV antigens.

It was the approximately 110-subject validation cohort, separate from the roughly 700-subject first cohort, to which the donors belonged. The count of this clone is one. Its antigen is currently unknown. Only in-frame clones appear in the TCRdb table, and some are missing; sequencing was by immunoSEQ multiplex PCR. The sample holds 130,000 to 150,000 clones, about 91% seen once. The clonotype comes from a man between 18 and 29 years old in good health and CMV-seropositive. What was sequenced was PBMCs.

The CDR3 DNA reads as TGTGCCAGCACCGCGGGGGGTAACTATGGCTACACCTTC. It encodes CASTAGGNYGYTF. The rearrangement joins TRBV5-4 to TRBJ1-2; perhaps TRBD1 as D (5 bases). Per the germline V gene, CDR1 is SGHNT and CDR2 is YYREEE (reference sequence). CDR3 length equals 13 residues. With 6 bases removed from V and 1 base from J, the gap between germline ends came to 10 bases.